Listed below are T cell receptor beta chains from one sample, sequenced in a study of blood T cell repertoires in COVID-19. Assay used: immunoSEQ multiplex PCR; TCRdb lists only in-frame clones, some missing. Among over 200,000 clones listed, roughly nine tenths were seen once. Sequencing input: PBMCs or T cells enriched from blood (not recorded which). These receptors were obtained from a woman in her twenties or thirties with acute COVID-19. Both conserved end residues are part of each CDR3. Fields, in order: clone size, V gene, J gene, D gene, CDR3 DNA, CDR3 protein. A D gene is named only where the DNA matches it firmly. A clone size is listed for some rows: how often the clone was seen (once, few, many), or a class if it is expanded.

.	TRBV19	TRBJ1-6	TRBD1	TGTGCCAGTAGCCTGGACAGGGTAACCAATTCACCCCTCCACTTT	CASSLDRVTNSPLHF
.	TRBV6-5	TRBJ2-5	.	TGTGCCAGCAGTTACTTTGGACAGCAAGAGACCCAGTACTTC	CASSYFGQQETQYF
.	TRBV4-3	TRBJ2-7	.	TGCGCCAGCAGCCAAATGGCCAGTCCCTACGAGCAGTACTTC	CASSQMASPYEQYF
.	TRBV9	TRBJ2-7	.	TGTGCCAGCAGCGTAGAGGGGACACCCACCTACGAGCAGTACTTC	CASSVEGTPTYEQYF
once	TRBV7-2	TRBJ1-4	TRBD1	TGTGCCAGCAGCTCGGACAGGTTTAATGAAAAACTGTTTTTT	CASSSDRFNEKLFF
.	TRBV5-4	TRBJ2-7	TRBD2	TGTGCCAGCAGCGACGGACTAGTAGTAAGCGAGCAGTACTTC	CASSDGLVVSEQYF
.	TRBV7-3	TRBJ1-1	.	TGTGCCAGCAGCTTGGGGGCGAACACTGAAGCTTTCTTT	CASSLGANTEAFF
.	TRBV7-2	TRBJ2-3	TRBD2	TGTGCCAGCAGCTTATCGCGGGGGGTAAAGGTGACAGCAGATACGCAGTATTTT	CASSLSRGVKVTADTQYF
once	TRBV2	TRBJ1-1	.	TGTGCCAGCAGTCCTGTTGAAGCTTTCTTT	CASSPVEAFF
.	TRBV27	TRBJ2-7	.	TGTGCCAGCAGTTTATCCTCCTACTACGAGCAGTACTTC	CASSLSSYYEQYF
.	TRBV9	TRBJ1-3	.	TGTGCCAGCAGCGTTCAGGGTTTCGCAGGAAACACCATATATTTT	CASSVQGFAGNTIYF
once	TRBV19	TRBJ1-1	.	TGTGCCAGTAGGAGGGTGGGTGAAGCTTTCTTT	CASRRVGEAFF
.	TRBV25-1	TRBJ1-2	.	TGTGCCAGCAGTCCGGGACACACCTATGGCTACACCTTC	CASSPGHTYGYTF
.	TRBV2	TRBJ1-4	TRBD1	TGTGCCACCGGACAGGGCCCCGCTAATGAAAAACTGTTTTTT	CATGQGPANEKLFF
.	TRBV19	TRBJ2-2	.	TGTGCCAGTACTAGACTCGCGAACACCGGGGAGCTGTTTTTT	CASTRLANTGELFF
.	TRBV30	TRBJ1-3	.	TGTGCCTCTACAGGGTTCTCTGGAAACACCATATATTTT	CASTGFSGNTIYF
.	TRBV14	TRBJ2-2	.	TGTGCCAGCAGCCCACACGTGAACACCGGGGAGCTGTTTTTT	CASSPHVNTGELFF
.	TRBV30	TRBJ1-6	.	TGTGCCCTGCAGGGGCTTCTCAATTCACCCCTCCACTTT	CALQGLLNSPLHF
.	TRBV7-3	TRBJ2-2	.	TGTGCCAGCAGCCCTAACCTAGGGGAGCTGTTTTTT	CASSPNLGELFF
.	TRBV6-2/TRBV6-3	TRBJ2-4	TRBD1	TGTGCCAGCAGTTACCCGTCCCGGGACAGGGCTCGGGGCAAAAACATTCAGTACTTC	CASSYPSRDRARGKNIQYF
.	TRBV28	TRBJ1-2	TRBD1	TGTGCCAGCAGTTTAGGACAGGGACAAACCTATGGCTACACCTTC	CASSLGQGQTYGYTF
.	TRBV10-3	TRBJ2-2	.	TGTGCCATCAGTGCCTCCCCAGGGTCTAGCACCGGGGAGCTGTTTTTT	CAISASPGSSTGELFF
.	TRBV7-2	TRBJ2-1	TRBD1	TGTGCCAGCAGCCTGGGACAGGGCTCCTACAATGAGCAGTTCTTC	CASSLGQGSYNEQFF
once	TRBV5-1	TRBJ2-7	TRBD1	TGCGCCAGCAGCTTGGAGGGACAGAGCTACGAGCAGTACTTC	CASSLEGQSYEQYF
.	TRBV19	TRBJ1-5	TRBD1	TGTGCCAGTAGTATTTTGTTCGGACAGGTCAATCAGCCCCAGCATTTT	CASSILFGQVNQPQHF
.	TRBV7-8	TRBJ1-6	TRBD1	TGTGCCAGCAGCCCCGCCATCCGGACAGGGGGCTTCAATTCACCCCTCCACTTT	CASSPAIRTGGFNSPLHF
.	TRBV6-1	TRBJ1-1	.	TGTGCCAGCAGTGAAAGGGGAGGAACTGAAGCTTTCTTT	CASSERGGTEAFF
.	TRBV27	TRBJ1-6	TRBD1	TGTGCCAGCAGAGGACAGGAGATTTCACCCCTCCACTTT	CASRGQEISPLHF
.	TRBV9	TRBJ2-2	.	TGTGCCAGCAGCGTAGACGGTTGGGCCGGAACAGGGACCGGGGAGCTGTTTTTT	CASSVDGWAGTGTGELFF